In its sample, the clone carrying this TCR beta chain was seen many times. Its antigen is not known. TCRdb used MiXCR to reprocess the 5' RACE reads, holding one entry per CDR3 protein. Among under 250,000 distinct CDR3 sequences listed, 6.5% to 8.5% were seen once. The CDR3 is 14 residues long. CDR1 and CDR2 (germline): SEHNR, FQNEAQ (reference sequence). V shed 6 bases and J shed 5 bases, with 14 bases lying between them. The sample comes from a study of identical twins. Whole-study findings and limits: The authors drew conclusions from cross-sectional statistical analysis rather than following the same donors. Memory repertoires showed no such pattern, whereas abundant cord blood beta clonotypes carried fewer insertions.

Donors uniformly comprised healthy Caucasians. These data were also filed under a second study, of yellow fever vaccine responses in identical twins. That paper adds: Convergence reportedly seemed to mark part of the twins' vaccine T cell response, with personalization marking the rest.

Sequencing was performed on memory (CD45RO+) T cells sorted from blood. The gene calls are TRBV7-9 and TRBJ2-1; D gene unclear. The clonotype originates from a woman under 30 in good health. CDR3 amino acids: CASSLSSTNNEQFF. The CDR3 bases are TGTGCCAGCAGTCTCTCCTCAACAAACAATGAGCAGTTCTTC.